These 2 T cell receptor beta chains were all obtained from the same sample, sequenced in a study of long-term antiretroviral therapy in people with HIV. Assay version v3.0 of immunoSEQ was used, and it was run at survey level. Data came from immunoSEQ multiplex PCR; TCRdb stores just in-frame clones and leaves some out. Among under 25,000 clones listed, about 82% were seen once. Sequenced material: unsorted PBMCs, taken 1.3 years after starting antiretroviral therapy. The receptors come from a man between 60 and 75 years old with HIV.

Only a few counts were recorded for this clone. Additional DNA sequences in this sample encode the identical CDR3. This chain uses TRBV12-5 with TRBJ1-2, with D hard to call. Germline CDR1 reads LGHNT; CDR2 reads FRNRAP. The CDR3 totals 12 residues. Trimming shortened V by 4 bases and J by 7 bases, and 10 bases separated the two germline ends. The CDR3 sequence: CASGSPGRGYTF. CDR3 nucleotide sequence: TGTGCTAGTGGTTCCCCCGGGCGTGGCTACACCTTC.

The V gene is TRBV6-5, the J gene TRBJ2-1; no clear D. The CDR3 spans 11 residues. V was pared by 8 bases and J by 4 bases, with 6 bases between. Germline V gene data show CDR1 as MNHEY and CDR2 as SVGAGI. Here the CDR3 reads CASLGYNEQFF. The CDR3 DNA is TGTGCCAGCCTGGGATACAATGAGCAGTTCTTC.